A selection of T cell receptor beta chains follows, all from one sample in a study of spatial heterogeneity in lung cancer. TCRdb re-derived calls from the 5' RACE reads in MiXCR, one entry per CDR3 protein. The data contain some 10,000 distinct CDR3 sequences, 8.5% to 9.5% of them seen just once; the ten biggest clones take up 20% to 30%. The sequences come from PBMCs, collected at surgery. The receptors were sampled from a male donor with early-stage non-small cell lung cancer. Both conserved end residues are part of each CDR3. Each record gives: J gene, D gene, V gene, clone size, CDR3 protein, CDR3 DNA. The D gene is left open where the match is weak. The size entry is marked missing in some rows and otherwise reads once, few, many or a size class.

TRBJ2-5 - TRBV5-4 many CASSSGVGETQYF TGTGCCAGCAGCTCAGGGGTCGGGGAGACCCAGTACTTC
TRBJ2-5 TRBD2 TRBV4-3 many CASSQGLSSGVETQYF TGCGCCAGCAGCCAAGGTCTCTCTAGCGGGGTTGAGACCCAGTACTTC
TRBJ2-1 TRBD1 TRBV6-4 many CASSAGTGSYNEQFF TGTGCCAGCAGTGCCGGGACAGGATCCTACAATGAGCAGTTCTTC
TRBJ1-2 - TRBV5-5 medium-sized CASSQGTDYGYTF TGTGCCAGCAGCCAGGGTACAGATTATGGCTACACCTTC
TRBJ1-2 TRBD1 TRBV18 - CASSPGTDYGYTF TGTGCCAGCTCACCCGGGACAGATTATGGCTACACCTTC
TRBJ1-5 TRBD1 TRBV19 medium-sized CASSWDRGQHF TGTGCCAGTAGTTGGGACAGGGGTCAGCATTTT
TRBJ2-3 - TRBV5-1 many CASSQDWEAADTQYF TGCGCCAGCAGCCAGGACTGGGAAGCGGCAGATACGCAGTATTTT
TRBJ2-1 - TRBV11-1 - CASGRRSYNEQFF TGTGCCAGCGGGAGGAGGTCCTACAATGAGCAGTTCTTC
TRBJ1-4 - TRBV19 many CASTARAHEKLFF TGTGCCAGTACCGCCAGGGCTCATGAAAAACTGTTTTTT
TRBJ2-5 - TRBV7-2 many CASSAGPQETQYF TGTGCCAGCAGCGCGGGACCGCAAGAGACCCAGTACTTC
TRBJ2-3 TRBD1 TRBV13 many CASSLGTGEGTDTQYF TGTGCCAGCAGCTTGGGGACAGGGGAAGGCACAGATACGCAGTATTTT
TRBJ2-7 TRBD2 TRBV28 medium-sized CASSPALGLAVSYEQYF TGTGCCAGCAGTCCCGCCTTGGGACTAGCGGTCTCCTACGAGCAGTACTTC
TRBJ2-1 - TRBV28 - CATRTPPEQFF TGTGCCACACGAACTCCCCCTGAGCAGTTCTTC
TRBJ2-5 TRBD2 TRBV5-1 many CASSLTSGEETQYF TGCGCCAGCAGCTTGACTAGCGGGGAAGAGACCCAGTACTTC
TRBJ1-1 - TRBV5-5 - CASSLMGPNTEAFF TGTGCCAGCAGCTTGATGGGCCCTAACACTGAAGCTTTCTTT
TRBJ2-3 - TRBV15 few CATSLGRGTDTQYF TGTGCCACCAGCCTGGGCAGAGGCACAGATACGCAGTATTTT
TRBJ2-3 TRBD2 TRBV28 many CASSFGIAGDTDTQYF TGTGCCAGCAGTTTCGGGATAGCGGGGGACACAGATACGCAGTATTTT
TRBJ2-7 - TRBV5-1 many CASSLSRPGSYEQYF TGCGCCAGCAGCTTGAGCAGGCCTGGCTCCTACGAGCAGTACTTC
TRBJ1-1 TRBD1 TRBV20-1 - CSVRGQGASEAFF TGCAGTGTCAGGGGACAGGGGGCGAGTGAAGCTTTCTTT
TRBJ2-1 - TRBV7-9 medium-sized CASSQGVKLWLFF TGTGCCAGCAGCCAAGGGGTGAAACTATGGCTGTTCTTC
TRBJ1-4 - TRBV20-1 many CSARSREKLFF TGCAGTGCTAGATCCAGGGAAAAACTGTTTTTT
TRBJ1-1 - TRBV6-2/TRBV6-3 many CASREQGPTEAFF TGTGCCAGCAGGGAACAGGGACCCACTGAAGCTTTCTTT
TRBJ2-6 TRBD2 TRBV20-1 many CSARDRGSGGLSGANVLTF TGCAGTGCTAGAGATAGGGGTAGCGGGGGCCTCTCTGGGGCCAACGTCCTGACTTTC
TRBJ2-1 TRBD1 TRBV4-2 many CASSQPQGNPYNEQFF TGTGCCAGCAGCCAACCACAGGGGAACCCCTACAATGAGCAGTTCTTC
TRBJ1-2 - TRBV11-2 - CASSPTGRGNIYGYTF TGTGCCAGCAGCCCCACGGGGCGGGGGAATATCTATGGCTACACCTTC
TRBJ2-3 - TRBV5-4 many CASSLAPTDTQYF TGTGCCAGCAGCTTGGCCCCCACAGATACGCAGTATTTT
TRBJ1-5 - TRBV18 many CASSPRDTQPQHF TGTGCCAGCTCACCCCGGGACACTCAGCCCCAGCATTTT
TRBJ2-1 - TRBV5-4 medium-sized CASSRPGSEQFF TGTGCCAGCAGCAGGCCGGGTTCGGAGCAGTTCTTC
TRBJ2-3 - TRBV7-2 - CASSLGVTDTQYF TGTGCCAGCAGCTTAGGCGTCACAGATACGCAGTATTTT
TRBJ2-7 - TRBV19 medium-sized CASSIVPSVEQYF TGTGCCAGTAGTATCGTTCCCAGCGTCGAGCAGTACTTC
TRBJ2-2 - TRBV7-8 many CASSLAARNTGELFF TGTGCCAGCAGCTTAGCGGCTAGGAACACCGGGGAGCTGTTTTTT
TRBJ2-3 - TRBV7-9 many CASSPPRGTDTQYF TGTGCCAGCAGCCCACCCCGGGGCACAGATACGCAGTATTTT
TRBJ1-3 - TRBV20-1 many CSARDHQGGSGNTIYF TGCAGTGCTAGAGATCACCAGGGAGGGTCTGGAAACACCATATATTTT
TRBJ1-1 - TRBV7-2 many CVSAQGPLVTEAFF TGTGTCAGCGCTCAGGGGCCACTAGTAACTGAAGCTTTCTTT
TRBJ2-5 - TRBV9 many CASREETQYF TGTGCCAGCCGCGAAGAGACCCAGTACTTC
TRBJ2-3 TRBD2 TRBV10-3 many CAISPSGGRKDTQYF TGTGCCATCAGTCCATCGGGCGGGAGAAAGGATACGCAGTATTTT
TRBJ2-7 - TRBV6-6 many CASRFENSYEQYF TGTGCCAGCAGATTCGAAAACTCCTACGAGCAGTACTTC
TRBJ2-7 TRBD1 TRBV11-2 medium-sized CASSFGQATSYEQYF TGTGCCAGCAGCTTCGGACAGGCAACCTCCTACGAGCAGTACTTC
TRBJ1-2 - TRBV5-8 many CASSRILGYTF TGTGCCAGCAGCAGGATCCTTGGCTACACCTTC
TRBJ2-3 - TRBV6-2/TRBV6-3 many CASSRTGDTQYF TGTGCCAGCAGCCGGACCGGAGATACGCAGTATTTT
TRBJ2-7 - TRBV24-1 medium-sized CATSDPMTASYEQYF TGTGCCACCAGTGATCCAATGACGGCGTCCTACGAGCAGTACTTC
TRBJ1-2 - TRBV5-6 many CASSLAWKEYGYTF TGTGCCAGCAGTCTGGCCTGGAAGGAATATGGCTACACCTTC
TRBJ2-2 - TRBV4-3 - CASSQDWRVNTGELFF TGCGCCAGCAGCCAAGACTGGCGGGTTAACACCGGGGAGCTGTTTTTT
TRBJ1-4 - TRBV7-9 many CASSLALRGNEKLFF TGTGCCAGCAGCTTAGCGCTTCGGGGGAATGAAAAACTGTTTTTT